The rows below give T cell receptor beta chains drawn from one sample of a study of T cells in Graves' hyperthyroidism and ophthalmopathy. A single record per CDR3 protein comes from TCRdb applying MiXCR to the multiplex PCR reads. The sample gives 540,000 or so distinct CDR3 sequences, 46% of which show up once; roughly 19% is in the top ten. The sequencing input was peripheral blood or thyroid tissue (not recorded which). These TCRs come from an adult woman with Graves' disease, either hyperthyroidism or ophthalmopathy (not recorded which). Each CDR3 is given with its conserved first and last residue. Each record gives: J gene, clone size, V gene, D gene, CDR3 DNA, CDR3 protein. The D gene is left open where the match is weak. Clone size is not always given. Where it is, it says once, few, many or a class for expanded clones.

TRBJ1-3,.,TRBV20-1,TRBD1,TGCAGTGCTACTCAACAGGGGGCAAACACCATATATTTT,CSATQQGANTIYF
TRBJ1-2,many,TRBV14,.,TGTGCCAGCAGCCTAAGCCTGGGACGCGCTGGCTACACCTTC,CASSLSLGRAGYTF
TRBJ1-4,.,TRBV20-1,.,TGCAGTGCTAGAGATCGACGAGGCGATGAAAAACTGTTTTTT,CSARDRRGDEKLFF
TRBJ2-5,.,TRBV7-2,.,TGTGCCAGCAGCTTATCCGGGACAAGGGTGGAGACCCAGTACTTC,CASSLSGTRVETQYF
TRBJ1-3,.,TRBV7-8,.,TGTGCCAGCAGCCCACGTGGCAGGGGCGTTCTTTTT,CASSPRGRGVLF
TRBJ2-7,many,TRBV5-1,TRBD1,TGCGCCAGCAGCCCTGGACAGGGTAACCCCTACGAGCAGTACTTC,CASSPGQGNPYEQYF
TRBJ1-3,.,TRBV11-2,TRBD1,TGTGCCAGCAGCCACGGGACAGGGATTCGAAACACCATATATTTT,CASSHGTGIRNTIYF
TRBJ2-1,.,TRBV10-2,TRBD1,TGCGCCAGCAGTTACAGGGGGGACACGCACTACAATGAGCAGTTCTTC,CASSYRGDTHYNEQFF
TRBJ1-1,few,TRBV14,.,TGTGCCAGCAGCCAAGATGGAGGAAGAGAAACTGAAGCTTTCTTT,CASSQDGGRETEAFF
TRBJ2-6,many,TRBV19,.,TGTGCCAGTACTATCCAGGGTGGGGCCAACGTCCTGACTTTC,CASTIQGGANVLTF
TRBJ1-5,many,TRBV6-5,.,TGTGCCAGCAGCCCAAGGGGTTTGAATCAGCCCCAGCATTTT,CASSPRGLNQPQHF
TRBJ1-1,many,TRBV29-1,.,TGCAGCGTTTGGGGGGCGGAGAACACTGAAGCTTTCTTT,CSVWGAENTEAFF
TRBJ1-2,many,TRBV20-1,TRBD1,TGCAGTGCTAGAGATTCAGGGGGGCGCGTCGGCTACACCTTC,CSARDSGGRVGYTF
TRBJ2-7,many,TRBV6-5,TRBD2,TGTGCCAGCAGTCTATCGACTAGCGGGAGTTACGAGCAGTACTTC,CASSLSTSGSYEQYF
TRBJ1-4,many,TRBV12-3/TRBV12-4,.,TGTGCCAGCAGTACCCGGGTCATAAATGAAAAACTGTTTTTT,CASSTRVINEKLFF
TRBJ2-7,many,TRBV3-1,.,TGTGCCAGCAGCCACCGTCCTGGCTACGAGCAGTACTTC,CASSHRPGYEQYF
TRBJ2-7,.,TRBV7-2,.,TGTGCCAGCGGTCTAAGCGGGACATCATACGAGCAGTACTTC,CASGLSGTSYEQYF
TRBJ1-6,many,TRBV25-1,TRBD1,TGTGCCAGGACGGGACAGGGGAAGGCACCCCTCCACTTT,CARTGQGKAPLHF
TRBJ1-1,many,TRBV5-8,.,TGTGCCAGCAGCTTGGTAGGGACAACGAACACTGAAGCTTTCTTT,CASSLVGTTNTEAFF
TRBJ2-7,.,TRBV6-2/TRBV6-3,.,TGTGCCAGCAGTTACTCCCGGGACGTCTCCTACGAGCAGTACTTC,CASSYSRDVSYEQYF
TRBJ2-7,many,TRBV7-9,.,TGTGCCAGCACTTTACAAGGGGACGAGCAGTACTTC,CASTLQGDEQYF
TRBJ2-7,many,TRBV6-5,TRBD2,TGTGCCAGCAGCCGAACTAGCGGATCTGTTTTTCAGCAGTACTTC,CASSRTSGSVFQQYF
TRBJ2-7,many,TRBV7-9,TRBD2,TGTGCCAGCAGCTCTAGTACTAGCGGGAAAGAGCAGTACTTC,CASSSSTSGKEQYF
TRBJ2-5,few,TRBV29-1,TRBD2,TGCAGCGTTGAAGATCTGCTAGCGGGGGGGCCAGAGACCCAGTACTTC,CSVEDLLAGGPETQYF
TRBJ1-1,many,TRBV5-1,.,TGCGCCAGCAGCTCGATTAGTTTCATGAACACTGAAGCTTTCTTT,CASSSISFMNTEAFF
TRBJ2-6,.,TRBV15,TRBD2,TGTGCCACCAGCAGAGACCGGGCTAGCGGGAACCCAAAGGCTGGGGCCAACGTCCTGACTTTC,CATSRDRASGNPKAGANVLTF
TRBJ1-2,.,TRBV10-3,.,TGTGCCACACTCCAGGGAAGGGACTATGGCTACACCTTC,CATLQGRDYGYTF
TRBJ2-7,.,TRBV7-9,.,TGTGCCAGCAGCTTAGCGGCGGGGTCGTACGAGCAGTACTTC,CASSLAAGSYEQYF
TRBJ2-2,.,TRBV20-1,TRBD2,TGCAGTGCCGACGGACTAGCGGGAGACACCGGGGAGCTGTTTTTT,CSADGLAGDTGELFF
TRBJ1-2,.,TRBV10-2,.,TGCGCCAGCAGCTTGGGAGTCTGGGGAAACTATGGCTACACCTTC,CASSLGVWGNYGYTF
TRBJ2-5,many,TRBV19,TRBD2,TGTGCCAGTAGGGAAGCGGGAGGGCCTGGGACCCAGTACTTC,CASREAGGPGTQYF
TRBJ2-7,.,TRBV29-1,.,TGCAGCGTTGTGCATAGCCGGTACGAGCAGTACTTC,CSVVHSRYEQYF
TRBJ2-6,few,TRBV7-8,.,TGTGCCAGCAGCCTCCAAGACTCTGGGGCCAACGTCCTGACTTTC,CASSLQDSGANVLTF
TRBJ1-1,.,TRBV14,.,TGTGCCAGCAGCCAAAAGAACAGGGAATATACTGAAGCTTTCTTT,CASSQKNREYTEAFF
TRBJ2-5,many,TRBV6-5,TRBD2,TGTGCCAGCGCCGGTGGCGGGAGGTTGGAGGAGACCCAGTACTTC,CASAGGGRLEETQYF
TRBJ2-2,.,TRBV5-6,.,TGTGCCAGCAGCTTAGGGCAGGCCTACACCGGGGAGCTGTTTTTT,CASSLGQAYTGELFF
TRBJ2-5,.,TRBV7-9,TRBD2,TGTGCCAGCTTGGGACTAGCGGACTGGTACCAAGAGACCCAGTACTTC,CASLGLADWYQETQYF
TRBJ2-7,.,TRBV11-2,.,TGTGCCAGCAGCTGGGCGGCCATCACCGGGAACGAGCAGTACTTC,CASSWAAITGNEQYF
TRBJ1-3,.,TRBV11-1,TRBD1,TGTGCCAGCAGCCGCCGACAGGGATCCATATATTTT,CASSRRQGSIYF
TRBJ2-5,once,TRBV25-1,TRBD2,TGTGCCAGCAGGACCGGGCGGGGGGAGACCCAGTACTTC,CASRTGRGETQYF
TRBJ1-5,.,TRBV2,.,TGTGCCAGCAGGGACCCGGGACAGCCCCAGCATTTT,CASRDPGQPQHF
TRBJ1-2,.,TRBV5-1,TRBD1,TGCGCCAGCAGCTCAATGACAGGGGGCGAGGGCTATGGCTACACCTTC,CASSSMTGGEGYGYTF